Sequencing of this TCR beta chain was carried out in a study of tumor-infiltrating lymphocytes in primary liver carcinoma. DNA and RNA were both co-extracted from about 19-30 mg of bulk tissue that had not been sorted. Patients' primary liver carcinoma was surgically resected. Each of the tumor samples contained in excess of 80% viable tumor cells. The study's findings and limits: Less overlap was seen in tumor-adjacent and tumor-blood pairs than in tumor region pairs.

cDNA specific to TCR beta was made from approximately 500 ng of total RNA, with a constant-region primer employed for priming. Construction of TCR beta libraries relied on three successive nested multiplex PCR rounds employing slightly modified ARM-PCR. PCR rounds one and two used TRBV1-TRBV30 forward primers with a C-beta reverse primer for around 11 cycles each. TCRdb re-derived calls from the multiplex PCR reads in MiXCR, one entry per CDR3 protein. This sample carries around 32,000 distinct CDR3 sequences, over 60% of them seen once, and the ten largest clones take around 33%. Germline V gene lookup returns CDR1 SGHKS and CDR2 YYEKEE (reference sequence). The CDR3 has 19 residues. About this clonotype: Antigen: not known. No conserved phenylalanine or tryptophan is present at the end of the CDR3, so a read error is the likely explanation.

Sequenced input: liver tumor tissue from sampling region 5. Subset noted: tumor region T5, tumor centre. V and J are TRBV5-5 and TRBJ2-2; 9 bases agree with TRBD2. The sequence was collected from a middle-aged man with primary liver carcinoma and hepatitis B virus infection. The CDR3 coding sequence is TGTGCCAGCAGCTTGGCTTCTCCCAGTAGCGGGAGTTGGACCGGGGTGCTGTTTCTT. Its protein is CASSLASPSSGSWTGVLFL.